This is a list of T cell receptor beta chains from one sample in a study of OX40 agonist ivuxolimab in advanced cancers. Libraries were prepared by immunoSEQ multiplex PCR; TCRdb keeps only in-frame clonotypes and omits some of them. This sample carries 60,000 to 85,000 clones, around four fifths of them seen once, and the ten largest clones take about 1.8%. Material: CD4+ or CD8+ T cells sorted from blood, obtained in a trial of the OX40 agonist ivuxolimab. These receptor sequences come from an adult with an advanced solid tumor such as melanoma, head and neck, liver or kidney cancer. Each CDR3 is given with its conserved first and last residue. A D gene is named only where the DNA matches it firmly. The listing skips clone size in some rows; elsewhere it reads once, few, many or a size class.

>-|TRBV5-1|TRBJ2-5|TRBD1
CASSYRKGQGEETQYF
TGCGCCAGCAGCTACCGGAAAGGACAGGGCGAGGAGACCCAGTACTTC
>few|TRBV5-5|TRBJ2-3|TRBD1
CASSIRQGVGTDTQYF
TGTGCCAGCAGCATCCGACAGGGGGTGGGCACAGATACGCAGTATTTT
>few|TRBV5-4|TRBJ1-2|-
CASSLALVPYGYTF
TGTGCCAGCAGCTTGGCCCTAGTTCCCTATGGCTACACCTTC
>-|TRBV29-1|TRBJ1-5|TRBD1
CSVGQGSGQPQHF
TGCAGCGTGGGACAGGGGTCAGGTCAGCCCCAGCATTTT
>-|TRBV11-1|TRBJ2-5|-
CASSPAGTQYF
TGTGCCAGCAGCCCGGCAGGGACCCAGTACTTC
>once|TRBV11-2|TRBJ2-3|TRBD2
CASSLGTSGKQQYF
TGTGCCAGCAGCTTAGGGACTAGCGGGAAACAGCAGTATTTT
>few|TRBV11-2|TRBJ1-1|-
CASSLVWSEAFF
TGTGCCAGCAGCTTAGTGTGGTCTGAAGCTTTCTTT
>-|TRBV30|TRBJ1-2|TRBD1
CAHSSGQLPAF
TGTGCCCATTCCTCGGGACAGCTCCCCGCCTTC
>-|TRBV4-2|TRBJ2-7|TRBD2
CASSQARGRTIYEQYF
TGTGCCAGCAGCCAAGCTCGCGGGAGAACGATCTACGAGCAGTACTTC
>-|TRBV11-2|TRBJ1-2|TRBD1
CASSFNLGQGDYGYTF
TGTGCCAGCAGCTTTAATCTGGGGCAGGGGGACTATGGCTACACCTTC
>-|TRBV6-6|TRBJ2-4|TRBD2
CASKGSGGADIQYF
TGTGCCAGCAAGGGCAGCGGGGGGGCGGACATTCAGTACTTC
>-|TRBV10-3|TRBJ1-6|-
CAISERQGGSPLHF
TGTGCCATCAGTGAGCGGCAGGGAGGATCACCCCTCCACTTT
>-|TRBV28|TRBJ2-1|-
CASSLLGGSYNEQFF
TGTGCCAGCAGCTTGCTGGGCGGCTCCTACAATGAGCAGTTCTTC
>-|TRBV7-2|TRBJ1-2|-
CASSSRSANYGYTF
TGTGCCAGCAGCTCCAGGAGTGCGAACTATGGCTACACCTTC
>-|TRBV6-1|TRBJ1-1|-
CASSVGVGIGGTEAFF
TGTGCCAGCAGTGTTGGAGTGGGGATTGGGGGCACTGAAGCTTTCTTT
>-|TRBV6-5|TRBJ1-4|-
CASSYSDSASEKLFF
TGTGCCAGCAGTTACTCGGACAGTGCAAGTGAAAAACTGTTTTTT
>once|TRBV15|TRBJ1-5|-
CATSRDLVGGDQPQHF
TGTGCCACCAGCAGAGATCTGGTCGGGGGAGATCAGCCCCAGCATTTT
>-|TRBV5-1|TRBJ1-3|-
CASSLDAVISGNTIYF
TGCGCCAGCAGCTTGGATGCGGTCATCTCTGGAAACACCATATATTTT
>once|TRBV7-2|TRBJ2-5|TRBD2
CASSLGPGTSGGQTQYF
TGTGCCAGCAGCTTAGGACCCGGGACTAGCGGGGGTCAGACCCAGTACTTC
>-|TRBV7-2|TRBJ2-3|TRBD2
CASSLGSLAGGSGTDTQYF
TGTGCCAGCAGCTTAGGTTCTCTAGCGGGGGGGTCGGGCACAGATACGCAGTATTTT
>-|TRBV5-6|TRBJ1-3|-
CASSSPGAGNTIYF
TGTGCCAGCAGCTCCCCGGGGGCTGGAAACACCATATATTTT
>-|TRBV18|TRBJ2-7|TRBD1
CASSPGQGRSYEQYF
TGTGCCAGCTCGCCTGGACAGGGGCGTTCCTACGAGCAGTACTTC
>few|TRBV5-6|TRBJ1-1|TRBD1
CASSGDQGANTEAFF
TGTGCCAGCAGCGGAGATCAGGGGGCGAACACTGAAGCTTTCTTT
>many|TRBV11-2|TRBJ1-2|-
CASSLGQVYGYTF
TGTGCCAGCAGCTTAGGGCAGGTTTATGGCTACACCTTC
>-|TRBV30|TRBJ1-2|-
CAWSPGGGDYGYTF
TGTGCCTGGAGTCCGGGAGGGGGTGACTATGGCTACACCTTC
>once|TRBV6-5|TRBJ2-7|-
CASSPRGGIYEQYF
TGTGCCAGCAGCCCGAGGGGGGGCATCTACGAGCAGTACTTC
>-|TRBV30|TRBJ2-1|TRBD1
CAWSVGTGQFF
TGTGCCTGGAGTGTCGGGACAGGGCAGTTCTTC
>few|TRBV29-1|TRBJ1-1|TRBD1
CSVGLDRATEAFF
TGCAGCGTTGGTTTGGACAGGGCCACTGAAGCTTTCTTT
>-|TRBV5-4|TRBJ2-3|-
CASSLAGNPVSDTQYF
TGTGCCAGCAGCTTGGCCGGGAACCCGGTATCAGATACGCAGTATTTT
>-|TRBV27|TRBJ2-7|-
CASSISGVGYEQYF
TGTGCCAGCAGTATATCAGGGGTAGGTTACGAGCAGTACTTC
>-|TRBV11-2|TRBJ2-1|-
CASSPDNLYNEQFF
TGTGCCAGCAGCCCAGACAATCTCTACAATGAGCAGTTCTTC
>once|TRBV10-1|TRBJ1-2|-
CASNDGARGYTF
TGCGCCAGCAATGATGGAGCTAGGGGCTACACCTTC
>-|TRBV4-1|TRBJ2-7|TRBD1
CASSRQPGQTYEQYF
TGCGCCAGCAGCCGCCAACCGGGACAGACCTACGAGCAGTACTTC